The 14 T cell receptor beta chains below were found in one sample sequenced in a study of blood T cell repertoires in COVID-19. Produced via immunoSEQ multiplex PCR; TCRdb's table is partial and in-frame only. This table holds about 320,000 clones, 70% to 90% found once. Material: PBMCs or T cells enriched from blood (not recorded which). These receptors came from a woman aged 30 to 39 who had recovered from COVID-19.

This clone has only one observation. J is TRBJ1-2 and V is TRBV30; D might be TRBD1 (6 bases). Germline-derived CDR1 and CDR2 are GTSNPN and SVGIG (reference sequence). The CDR3 covers 15 residues. Deletions cut 4 bases from V and 3 bases from J, with 18 bases between. CDR3 in amino acids: CAWTAQGRVDYGYTF. The CDR3 nucleotides read TGTGCCTGGACCGCCCAGGGGAGGGTAGACTATGGCTACACCTTC.

The rearrangement links TRBV4-3 to TRBJ1-1; 10 nucleotides align to TRBD1. The length of the CDR3 is 17 residues. V was clipped by 0 bases and J by 3 bases; unmatched bases: 7. Germline CDR1 is LGHNA and CDR2 is YSLEER. This chain's CDR3 is CASSQDGQGVTDTEAFF. The CDR3 DNA sequence: TGCGCCAGCAGCCAAGACGGACAGGGGGTGACGGACACTGAAGCTTTCTTT.

This clone has a single count. This CDR3 is CASSSRTVYGYTF. CDR3 DNA: TGTGCCAGCAGTTCCCGGACAGTTTATGGCTACACCTTC. The rearrangement joins TRBV6-5 to TRBJ1-2; possible D gene TRBD1, 6 bases. The CDR3 length is 13 residues. The germline V and J ends were trimmed by 4 bases and 5 bases, with 11 bases remaining between them. In germline, CDR1 is MNHEY, CDR2 SVGAGI.

This chain joins TRBV19 and TRBJ2-7; 10 bases agree with TRBD2. Germline CDR1 is LNHDA and CDR2 is SQIVND (reference sequence). With V trimmed by 8 bases and J by 2 bases, 3 bases remained unmatched. The CDR3 runs to 13 residues. CDR3 sequence reads: CASSTSGAYEQYF. CDR3 bases: TGTGCCAGTTCCACTAGCGGGGCCTACGAGCAGTACTTC.

The chain couples TRBV7-9 to TRBJ1-2; unclear D gene. Germline values: CDR1 SEHNR, CDR2 FQNEAQ (reference sequence). CDR3 length: 8 amino acids. The DNA for the CDR3 is TGTGCTCCAGATGGCTACACCTTC. Translated: CAPDGYTF.

This chain links TRBV3-1 (or the pseudogene TRBV3-2) with TRBJ1-6; tentatively, D is TRBD1 (5 bases). Trimming removed 4 bases from V and 10 bases from J, with 14 bases in between. Germline lookup yields CDR1 LGHDT and CDR2 YNNKEL (reference sequence). The length of the CDR3 is 14 residues. The CDR3 protein is CASSPAGVRSPLHF. The CDR3 DNA sequence: TGTGCCAGCAGCCCCGCGGGGGTACGCTCACCCCTCCACTTT.

The chain couples TRBV2 to TRBJ2-7; D perhaps matches TRBD1 (6 bases). CDR3 length: 16 residues. The germline CDR1 and CDR2 sequences are SNHLY and FYNNEI. Trimming stripped 6 bases from V and 1 base from J, with 19 bases between. CDR3 amino acids: CASRTNDRQVSYEQYF. Here the CDR3 DNA reads TGTGCCAGCAGGACCAATGACAGACAGGTATCCTACGAGCAGTACTTC.

The chain uses TRBV15 and TRBJ1-5; D remains unclear. There are 17 residues in the CDR3. Germline V CDR1 and CDR2: LNHNV, YYDKDF (reference sequence). The V and J ends lost 0 bases and 6 bases respectively, with 18 bases between them. This CDR3 is CATSREAKGQWAQPQHF. In DNA, the CDR3 is TGTGCCACCAGCAGAGAGGCGAAAGGTCAGTGGGCTCAGCCCCAGCATTTT.

The chain joins TRBV21-1 to TRBJ2-1; the DNA was not used to check the table's D call, TRBD2. TRBV21-1 is labeled a pseudogene. The CDR3 consists of 21 residues. The CDR3 DNA reads as TGTGCCAGCAGCCTTCGGGAGCGGGGGGTCCCCAACTCCTACTTCTACAATGAGCAGTTCTTC. It encodes CASSLRERGVPNSYFYNEQFF.

A remark on this clone: Germline and junction disagree at one end, which may indicate a read error. The chain is built from TRBV2 and TRBJ1-3, with D unclear. Germline CDR1 is SNHLY and CDR2 is FYNNEI. CDR3 length: 13 amino acids. CDR3 DNA: TGTGCCAGCAGTCGCATCCGGGGAAGCACCATATATTTT. It is translated as CASSRIRGSTIYF.

The rearrangement uses TRBV7-9 and TRBJ1-1; no reliable D call. Trimming pared 0 bases from V and 6 bases from J, leaving 11 bases between. Germline lookup yields CDR1 SEHNR and CDR2 FQNEAQ (reference sequence). The CDR3 has 14 residues. The CDR3 region is CASSLAQATPEAFF. The CDR3 region has the DNA TGTGCCAGCAGCTTAGCCCAGGCCACTCCTGAAGCTTTCTTT.

V and J are TRBV18 and TRBJ1-5; 8 positions match TRBD1. The germline CDR1 and CDR2 sequences are KGHSH and LQKENI. The junction had 4 bases not matched to a gene; V was cut back by 4 bases and J by 2 bases. This CDR3 has 15 amino acids. Written as DNA, the CDR3 is TGTGCCAGCTCACTCGGACAGGGCGGCAATCAGCCCCAGCATTTT. Translating gives CASSLGQGGNQPQHF.

This chain uses TRBV28 with TRBJ1-3; D gene uncertain. Trimming pared 3 bases from V and 0 bases from J, leaving 9 bases between. Germline V gives CDR1 MDHEN, CDR2 SYDVKM. This CDR3 is built from 15 residues. The CDR3 reads CASSFDGISGNTIYF. In nucleotides, the CDR3 is TGTGCCAGCAGTTTCGACGGGATCTCTGGAAACACCATATATTTT.

The rearrangement uses TRBV7-2 and TRBJ2-7; maybe TRBD1 (7 bases). Per germline, CDR1 SGHTA and CDR2 FQGNSA. CDR3 length equals 14 residues. V lost 7 bases and J 2 bases, leaving 15 bases between the germline ends. The CDR3 protein is CASNNQGGPYEQYF. CDR3 DNA sequence: TGTGCCAGCAATAACCAGGGGGGCCCCTACGAGCAGTACTTC. The complete variable domain, with remaining parts taken from reference TRBV7-2 and TRBJ2-7, reads GAGVSQSPSNKVTEKGKDVELRCDPISGHTALYWYRQSLGQGLEFLIYFQGNSAPDKSGLPSDRFSAERTGGSVSTLTIQRTQQEDSAVYLCASNNQGGPYEQYFGPGTRLTVT.